This record covers a single T cell receptor beta chain. Its antigen remains unidentified. Germline-derived CDR1 and CDR2 are SNHLY and FYNNEI. The CDR3 covers 17 residues. Deletions cut 0 bases from V and 1 base from J, with 13 bases between. The record originates from a study of radiotherapy plus CTLA-4 blockade in lung cancer. Study-wide background: Objective responses were recorded in roughly 17% of patients, with disease control recorded in 25% to 40%.

Findings and caveats of the study: Expansion in blood of tumor-derived TCR clones was seen after radiotherapy plus ipilimumab.

Libraries were prepared by immunoSEQ multiplex PCR; TCRdb keeps only in-frame clonotypes and omits some of them. The top ten hold more than 20% of the sample, which has nearly 95,000 clones, around 83% seen once. The sequencing here drew on peripheral blood, taken from a patient treated with radiotherapy plus ipilimumab. The chain has TRBV2 and TRBJ2-4; weak D call: TRBD1 (5 bases). The source is a human donor with non-small cell lung cancer that progressed on radiotherapy plus ipilimumab. This CDR3 is CASSEALRGLAKNIQYF. The CDR3 DNA follows: TGTGCCAGCAGTGAAGCGCTTAGGGGTTTGGCCAAAAACATTCAGTACTTC.